This T cell receptor beta chain was captured in a study of blood T cells in healthy people across ages. Study-wide results and caveats: Unsorted PBMCs ruled out conclusive naive versus antigen-experienced comparison. Lack of knowledge of donor CMV status possibly confounded expanded clonotype changes. Long-lived donors exceeded aged donors in naive CD4+ cells and diversity.

Looked up from germline, CDR1 is SEHNR and CDR2 is FQNEAQ (reference sequence). The CDR3 runs to 15 residues. The trim removed 1 base at V and 3 bases at J, leaving 4 bases unmatched. As for this clonotype: Its target is not known.

The individuals who served as donors were healthy Caucasians living in Russia, aged roughly 6 to 95. Together with a sample-barcoded 5' primer, a J-beta primer mix was included in a second PCR lasting about 7 to 12 cycles. Via MiXCR, TCRdb re-called the 5' RACE reads, giving one row per CDR3 protein. The sample has 760,000 or so distinct CDR3 sequences, 25% seen once. These data also featured in a second study, about T cells of mothers and their children.

The source is a boy aged 5-17 years in good health. The sequenced sample was blood. The genes are TRBV7-9 and TRBJ2-3; the match to TRBD2 covers 7 bases. The CDR3: CASSLGREMTDTQYF. Here the CDR3 DNA reads TGTGCCAGCAGCTTAGGGCGGGAGATGACAGATACGCAGTATTTT.